Listed below are T cell receptor beta chains from one sample, sequenced in a study of blood T cell repertoires in COVID-19. TCRdb keeps only in-frame clones here, not all; method: immunoSEQ multiplex PCR. The data contain over 60,000 clones, around 77% of them singletons. What was sequenced was peripheral blood. The receptor source for this set is an elderly man with active or convalescent COVID-19. Both conserved end residues are part of each CDR3. The order of the fields is J gene, D gene, clone size, V gene, CDR3 DNA, CDR3 protein. D genes are given only for firm matches. Not every row has a clone size; where given, it reads once, few, many or a size class.

TRBJ1-1,TRBD1,once,TRBV7-9,TGTGCCAGCAAACGGGGGACAGCAGCTGAAGCTTTCTTT,CASKRGTAAEAFF
TRBJ2-1,-,-,TRBV4-3,TGCGCCAGCAGCCAAGATGTCGGGAAGTGGGATGAGCAGTTCTTC,CASSQDVGKWDEQFF
TRBJ2-7,-,-,TRBV7-9,TGTGCCAGCAGCCCCAGCCCGGGGGGGGACAGAGAATACGAGCAGTACTTC,CASSPSPGGDREYEQYF
TRBJ1-5,-,-,TRBV6-5,TGTGCCAGCCTGACAAGTCTGGCTCAGCCCCAGCATTTT,CASLTSLAQPQHF
TRBJ1-4,-,-,TRBV7-2,TGTGCCAGCAGCCCCCAGACAACTAATGAAAAACTGTTTTTT,CASSPQTTNEKLFF
TRBJ1-1,-,-,TRBV7-9,TGTGCCAGCAGGGCTACAGGGAACACTGAAGCTTTCTTT,CASRATGNTEAFF
TRBJ2-7,TRBD2,-,TRBV4-3,TGCGCCAGCAGCCAAGTCGCTAGCGGGTTCTCCTACGAGCAGTACTTC,CASSQVASGFSYEQYF
TRBJ2-5,-,-,TRBV24-1,TGTGCCACCAGTGATTTGGGAAGGGGCTGGGAGACCCAGTACTTC,CATSDLGRGWETQYF
TRBJ1-1,-,-,TRBV14,TGTGCCAGCAGCCATATTTACGGGGTAGATGAAGCTTTCTTT,CASSHIYGVDEAFF
TRBJ2-5,TRBD2,-,TRBV6-5,TGTGCCAGCAGCACTAGCGGGAACCAAGAGACCCAGTACTTC,CASSTSGNQETQYF
TRBJ2-1,TRBD2,-,TRBV4-2,TGTGCCAGCAGCCCCCATAGCGGGGGGGCGGTTGAGCAGTTCTTC,CASSPHSGGAVEQFF
TRBJ1-2,-,-,TRBV6-5,TGTGCCAGCAGTCCAGGAACAGGGAAGGACTATGGCTACACCTTC,CASSPGTGKDYGYTF
TRBJ2-1,TRBD2,-,TRBV7-9,TGTGCCAGCAGCACACCCCTAGCGGGAGGTAGTGAGCAGTTCTTC,CASSTPLAGGSEQFF
TRBJ2-6,-,-,TRBV4-3,TGCGCCAGCAGCCAGGGCCACTCTGGGGCCAACGTCCTGACTTTC,CASSQGHSGANVLTF
TRBJ1-2,-,-,TRBV12-3/TRBV12-4,TGTGCCAGCAGTTCCACTCGACAGGTCGGTTACACCTTC,CASSSTRQVGYTF
TRBJ2-7,TRBD2,-,TRBV6-2/TRBV6-3,TGTGCCAGCAGTGATCTCTGGGAGGGTAGCTACGAGCAGTACTTC,CASSDLWEGSYEQYF
TRBJ2-7,TRBD2,-,TRBV18,TGTGCCAGCTCACTGTATTCGGGGGGGCCCACTCTATCCTACGAGCAGTACTTC,CASSLYSGGPTLSYEQYF
TRBJ1-2,-,once,TRBV19,TGTGCCAGCAGACAGGACTATGGCTACACCTTC,CASRQDYGYTF
TRBJ2-5,TRBD2,-,TRBV2,TGTGCCAGCCACTCGCGACTAGCGGGGATCCCTTACCAAGAGACCCAGTACTTC,CASHSRLAGIPYQETQYF
TRBJ2-7,-,-,TRBV7-8,TGTGCCAGCAGCTTAGAGCAGGCCGGTTCCTCCGAGCAGTACTTC,CASSLEQAGSSEQYF
TRBJ2-1,TRBD1,-,TRBV7-9,TGTGCCAGCAGCGACGGACAGGATCTCTACAATGAGCAGTTCTTC,CASSDGQDLYNEQFF
TRBJ2-7,-,-,TRBV4-1,TGCGCCAGCAGCCAAGACATCAGAAACTCCTACGAGCAGTACTTC,CASSQDIRNSYEQYF
TRBJ2-1,TRBD2,-,TRBV9,TGTGCCAGCACCGTTGGGGGAGGGGCTAGCTCCTACAATGAGCAGTTCTTC,CASTVGGGASSYNEQFF
TRBJ2-7,-,-,TRBV6-5,TGTGCCAGCATTCAAGTGGCCACCCGCTACGAGCAGTACTTC,CASIQVATRYEQYF
TRBJ2-1,TRBD2,-,TRBV28,TGTGCCAGCCTTACCTTTGGGCTAGCGGGACGAGGCAATGAGCAGTTCTTC,CASLTFGLAGRGNEQFF
TRBJ2-6,TRBD1,-,TRBV6-6,TGTGCCAGCAGGAGACAGGGCCTCTCTGGGGCCAACGTCCTGACTTTC,CASRRQGLSGANVLTF
TRBJ2-3,TRBD2,-,TRBV24-1,TGTGCCACCAGGGGGCTAGCGGGAGAGTCGTATTTT,CATRGLAGESYF
TRBJ2-7,-,few,TRBV5-5,TGTGCCAGCAGCACAGGTCCAGGCACCCCCTACGAGCAGTACTTC,CASSTGPGTPYEQYF
TRBJ2-7,-,-,TRBV27,TGTGCCAGCAGTGGGATGAAACAGGGTGGGGGCGAGCAGTACTTC,CASSGMKQGGGEQYF
TRBJ1-4,-,-,TRBV19,TGTGCCAGTAGAGGAGGGCAGCGCCTTTTTAATGAAAAACTGTTTTTT,CASRGGQRLFNEKLFF
TRBJ1-6,TRBD1,-,TRBV5-6,TGTGCCAGCAGCTTGGGACAGGGGCAATCACCCCTCCACTTT,CASSLGQGQSPLHF
TRBJ2-2,TRBD2,many,TRBV9,TGTGCCAGCAGCGTAGACGGGACTAGTTTTACCGGGGAGCTGTTTTTT,CASSVDGTSFTGELFF
TRBJ2-7,-,-,TRBV28,TGTGCCAGCAGTTTATCACAGGCCGGCGAGCAGTACTTC,CASSLSQAGEQYF
TRBJ2-2,-,-,TRBV5-1,TGCGCCAGCAGCTTTGGGGCCCCCGGGGAGCTGTTTTTT,CASSFGAPGELFF
TRBJ1-1,-,few,TRBV3-1/TRBV3-2,TGTGCCAGCAGCCAAGAGGCCGGGGGTTGGGGTTCTGAAGCTTTCTTT,CASSQEAGGWGSEAFF
TRBJ2-1,-,few,TRBV5-1,TGCGCCAGCAGCTTGATAAGGGGCGATGAGCAGTTCTTC,CASSLIRGDEQFF
TRBJ1-1,-,-,TRBV28,TGTGCCAGCAGTTCAGGTGACGGCACTGAAGCTTTCTTT,CASSSGDGTEAFF
TRBJ2-1,TRBD2,-,TRBV7-9,TGTGCCAGCAGTCGACTAGCGGGGGAGTTGGATGAGCAGTTCTTC,CASSRLAGELDEQFF
TRBJ2-2,-,-,TRBV6-6,TGTGCCAGCAGACAGGGCTCGAACACCGGGGAGCTGTTTTTT,CASRQGSNTGELFF
TRBJ2-7,-,-,TRBV28,TGTGCCAGCAGTTCTGCCTCGGGACTTCCGTCCTACGAGCAGTACTTC,CASSSASGLPSYEQYF
TRBJ1-2,TRBD1,few,TRBV30,TGTGCCTGGAGTTTACAGGGGAACTATGGCTACACCTTC,CAWSLQGNYGYTF
TRBJ2-7,TRBD2,-,TRBV28,TGTGCCAGCAGTTTAAGTGGCGGGAGCTCCTACGAGCAGTACTTC,CASSLSGGSSYEQYF